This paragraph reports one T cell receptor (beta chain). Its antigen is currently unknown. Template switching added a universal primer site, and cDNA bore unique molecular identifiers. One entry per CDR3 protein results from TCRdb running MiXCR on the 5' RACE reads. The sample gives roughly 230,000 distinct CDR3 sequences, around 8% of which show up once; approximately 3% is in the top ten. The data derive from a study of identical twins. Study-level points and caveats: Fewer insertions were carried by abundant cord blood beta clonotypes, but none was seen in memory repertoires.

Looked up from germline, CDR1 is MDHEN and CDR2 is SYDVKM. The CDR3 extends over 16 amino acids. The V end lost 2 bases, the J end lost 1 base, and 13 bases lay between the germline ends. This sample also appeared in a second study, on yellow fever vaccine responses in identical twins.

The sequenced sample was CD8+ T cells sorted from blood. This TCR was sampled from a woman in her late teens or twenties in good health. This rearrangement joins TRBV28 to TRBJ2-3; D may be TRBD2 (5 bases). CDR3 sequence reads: CASSLPAAYGTDTQYF. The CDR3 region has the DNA TGTGCCAGCAGTTTACCAGCGGCGTACGGCACAGATACGCAGTATTTT.